These 3 T cell receptor beta chains were all obtained from the same sample, sequenced in a study of T cell responses to AZD1222 COVID-19 vaccine. Libraries were prepared by immunoSEQ multiplex PCR; TCRdb keeps only in-frame clonotypes and omits some of them. Of about 130,000 clones listed, around 83% are singletons. This specimen consisted of peripheral blood, obtained on day 0 of AZD1222 vaccination. The source is an adult in good health.

The chain carries TRBV5-4 and TRBJ1-2; D is uncertain. Deletions cut 4 bases from V and 6 bases from J, with 7 bases between. The CDR3 runs to 11 residues. Germline V gives CDR1 SGHNT, CDR2 YYREEE (reference sequence). Here the CDR3 DNA reads TGTGCCAGCAGCAGGCCGGATGGCTACACCTTC. Its translation is CASSRPDGYTF.

This clone has just one count. The genes are TRBV19 and TRBJ1-2; weak D call: TRBD1 (5 bases). The CDR3 totals 15 residues. From germline, CDR1 is LNHDA and CDR2 SQIVND (reference sequence). Trimming removed 6 bases at V and 5 bases at J, with 19 bases between. The DNA for the CDR3 is TGTGCCAGTAGAGAAACACGGGACTCCCGGTATGGCTACACCTTC. Its translation: CASRETRDSRYGYTF.

J is TRBJ2-7 and V is TRBV6-2 or TRBV6-3; TRBD1 or TRBD2 may be the D gene (5 bases each). This CDR3 region has 13 residues. Germline CDR1 and CDR2: MNHEY and SVGEGT. The V end lost 2 bases, the J end lost 7 bases, and 12 bases lay between the germline ends. The CDR3 DNA reads as TGTGCCAGCAGTTACCCCGGGACCCAAGAGCAGTACTTC. Translation gives CASSYPGTQEQYF.